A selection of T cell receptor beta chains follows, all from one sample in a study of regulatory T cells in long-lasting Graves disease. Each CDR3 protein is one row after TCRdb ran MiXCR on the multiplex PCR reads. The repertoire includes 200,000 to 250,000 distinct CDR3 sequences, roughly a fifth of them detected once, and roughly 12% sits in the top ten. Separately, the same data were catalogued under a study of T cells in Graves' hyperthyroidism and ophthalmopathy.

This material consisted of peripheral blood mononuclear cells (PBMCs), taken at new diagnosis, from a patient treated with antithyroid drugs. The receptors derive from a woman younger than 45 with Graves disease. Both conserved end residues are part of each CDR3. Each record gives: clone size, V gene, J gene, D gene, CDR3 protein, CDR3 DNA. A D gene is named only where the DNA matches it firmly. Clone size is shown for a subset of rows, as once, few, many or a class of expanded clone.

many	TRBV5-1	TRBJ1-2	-	CASSLADGYGYTF	TGCGCCAGCAGCTTGGCGGACGGATATGGCTACACCTTC
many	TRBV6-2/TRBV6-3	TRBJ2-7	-	CASSWGPTYEQYF	TGTGCCAGCAGTTGGGGACCAACCTACGAGCAGTACTTC
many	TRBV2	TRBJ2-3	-	CASSEFQADTQYF	TGTGCCAGCAGTGAGTTTCAAGCAGATACGCAGTATTTT
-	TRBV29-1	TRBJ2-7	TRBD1	CSVARDRTTYEQYF	TGCAGCGTTGCCCGGGACAGAACTACCTACGAGCAGTACTTC
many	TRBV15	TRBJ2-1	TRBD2	CATAAGDNNEQFF	TGTGCCACCGCGGCGGGAGATAACAATGAGCAGTTCTTC
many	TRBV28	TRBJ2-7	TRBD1	CASRDRGTYEQYF	TGTGCCAGCAGAGACAGGGGGACCTACGAGCAGTACTTC
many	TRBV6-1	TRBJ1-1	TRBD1	CASSTQGKKAFF	TGTGCCAGCAGTACACAGGGGAAGAAAGCTTTCTTT
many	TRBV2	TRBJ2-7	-	CASSESGGARDYEQYF	TGTGCCAGCAGTGAATCAGGGGGGGCTAGAGACTACGAGCAGTACTTC
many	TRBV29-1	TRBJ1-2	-	CSVEGTDDGYTF	TGCAGCGTTGAAGGGACGGACGATGGCTACACCTTC
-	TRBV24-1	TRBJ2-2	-	CATSDLGRAGELFF	TGTGCCACCAGTGATTTGGGGAGAGCCGGGGAGCTGTTTTTT
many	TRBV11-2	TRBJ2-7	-	CASSLGSAYEQYF	TGTGCCAGCAGCTTAGGGTCTGCCTACGAGCAGTACTTC
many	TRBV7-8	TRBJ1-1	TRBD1	CASSPPTGTATEAFF	TGTGCCAGCAGCCCCCCGACAGGGACGGCCACTGAAGCTTTCTTT
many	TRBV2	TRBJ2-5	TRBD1	CASSPGTGGGKTQYF	TGTGCCAGCAGCCCCGGGACAGGGGGCGGGAAGACCCAGTACTTC
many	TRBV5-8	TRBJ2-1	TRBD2	CASSRRAGSSYNEQFF	TGTGCCAGCAGCCGAAGAGCGGGGAGCTCCTACAATGAGCAGTTCTTC
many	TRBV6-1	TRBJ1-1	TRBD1	CASSQTTGRDFF	TGTGCCAGCAGCCAGACGACAGGGAGAGATTTCTTT
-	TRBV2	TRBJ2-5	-	CASSSPDAIEAQYF	TGTGCCAGCAGTAGCCCGGACGCCATCGAGGCCCAGTACTTC